The 12 T cell receptor beta chains below come from one sample, sequenced in a study of blood T cell repertoires in COVID-19. Profiled with immunoSEQ multiplex PCR; TCRdb holds only in-frame clones, not every one. The sample comprises around 49,000 clones, roughly 82% of which are singletons, and 2.5% to 3.5% rests with the top ten. What was sequenced was peripheral blood. These receptors were taken from a woman aged 55-70 years with acute or convalescent COVID-19.

This clone has a single count. The chain combines TRBV9 with TRBJ1-2, with no clear D. The ends were cut back, 0 bases at V and 6 bases at J, with 15 bases in the middle. Germline V lookup: CDR1 SGDLS, CDR2 YYNGEE. This CDR3 spans 15 amino acids. The CDR3 bases are TGTGCCAGCAGCGTAGACCCCGTGGGAGGAGATGGCTACACCTTC. It yields the protein CASSVDPVGGDGYTF.

This chain joins TRBV2 and TRBJ1-1, with D uncertain. Germline CDR1 is SNHLY and CDR2 is FYNNEI. The V end lost 6 bases, the J end lost 5 bases, and 19 bases lay between the germline ends. This CDR3 comprises 15 residues. DNA for the CDR3: TGTGCCAGCAGCGGGAGAGCCAACACCAGGACTGAAGCTTTCTTT. Its translation: CASSGRANTRTEAFF.

The chain links TRBV19 to TRBJ1-1; TRBD1 matches 8 bases. After removal of 6 bases from V and 5 bases from J, the junction contained 5 bases not matched to a gene. Germline assignment: CDR1 LNHDA and CDR2 SQIVND (reference sequence). CDR3 length: 13 residues. The CDR3 sequence: CASSQGAGTEAFF. The CDR3 DNA is TGTGCCAGTAGCCAGGGGGCCGGGACTGAAGCTTTCTTT. Combining the CDR3 with reference TRBV19 and TRBJ1-1 gives the whole variable domain DGGITQSPKYLFRKEGQNVTLSCEQNLNHDAMYWYRQDPGQGLRLIYYSQIVNDFQKGDIAEGYSVSREKKESFPLTVTSAQKNPTAFYLCASSQGAGTEAFFGQGTRLTVV.

V is TRBV7-2 and J is TRBJ2-3; no definite D call. CDR3 length equals 13 residues. Germline V gene sequence: CDR1 SGHTA, CDR2 FQGNSA. The V end lost 5 bases, the J end lost 6 bases, and 12 bases lay between the germline ends. CDR3 loop: CASSRKALDTQYF. For the CDR3, the DNA is TGTGCCAGCAGCAGGAAAGCGTTGGATACGCAGTATTTT. Filled out from reference TRBV7-2 and TRBJ2-3, the complete variable domain reads GAGVSQSPSNKVTEKGKDVELRCDPISGHTALYWYRQSLGQGLEFLIYFQGNSAPDKSGLPSDRFSAERTGGSVSTLTIQRTQQEDSAVYLCASSRKALDTQYFGPGTRLTVL.

This chain connects TRBV15 to TRBJ1-6; D remains unclear. The germline V gene has CDR1 LNHNV and CDR2 YYDKDF (reference sequence). V gave up 0 bases and J gave up 14 bases, with 11 bases separating them. The CDR3 sequence is 13 residues long. CDR3 loop: CATSRDLTLSLHF. CDR3 nucleotide sequence: TGTGCCACCAGCAGAGATCTTACTCTATCCCTCCACTTT.

This chain joins TRBV19 and TRBJ2-1; 10 nucleotides line up with TRBD2. The CDR3 length is 14 residues. J gave up 1 base and V 7 bases, and 1 base lay outside the gene matches. Germline CDR1 is LNHDA and CDR2 is SQIVND (reference sequence). CDR3 sequence: CASKAGGSYNEQFF. As DNA, the CDR3 is TGTGCCAGTAAAGCGGGAGGGTCCTACAATGAGCAGTTCTTC.

CDR3 protein: CASSLMTSNTEAFF. Here the CDR3 DNA reads TGTGCCAGCAGCTTGATGACATCTAACACTGAAGCTTTCTTT. The chain couples TRBV7-9 to TRBJ1-1; D gene uncertain. The ends were cut back, 3 bases at V and 2 bases at J, with 10 bases in the middle. In germline, CDR1 is SEHNR, CDR2 FQNEAQ (reference sequence). The CDR3 runs to 14 residues.

The chain is built from TRBV5-6 and TRBJ1-2; perhaps TRBD1 as D (6 bases). This CDR3 contains 14 residues. Germline V lookup: CDR1 SGHDT, CDR2 YYEEEE. V lost 4 bases to trimming and J lost 5 bases, with 15 bases between them. CDR3 in DNA: TGTGCCAGCAGCCTGTCGGGGGGGCCATATGGCTACACCTTC. This gives the protein CASSLSGGPYGYTF.

The CDR3 protein is CASSLSGQGGPGANVLTF. The CDR3, as DNA: TGTGCCAGCAGCTTATCCGGACAGGGGGGTCCTGGGGCCAACGTCCTGACTTTC. This chain links TRBV7-3 with TRBJ2-6; 10 positions agree with TRBD1. With 2 bases clipped from V and 2 bases from J, the junction kept 6 bases outside the gene matches. The length of the CDR3 is 18 residues. Germline V gene sequence: CDR1 SGHTA, CDR2 FQGTGA.

This clone was seen a handful of times. This chain uses TRBV3-1 (or the pseudogene TRBV3-2) with TRBJ1-3; D ambiguous. V shed 4 bases and J shed 0 bases, with 10 bases lying between them. This CDR3 is 15 amino acids long. CDR1 is LGHDT, CDR2 YNNKEL, per germline (reference sequence). The CDR3 here is CASSPRPSSGNTIYF. The CDR3 DNA sequence: TGTGCCAGCAGCCCAAGGCCTAGCTCTGGAAACACCATATATTTT.

This clone was seen once. V usage is TRBV6-1 and J usage is TRBJ2-2; D uncertain. Trimming cost V 2 bases and J 4 bases, with 14 bases left between them. Germline CDR1 MNHNS, CDR2 SASEGT. The CDR3 consists of 16 residues. CDR3 nucleotides: TGTGCCAGCAGTGAACCACTACTACTCCGCACCGGGGAGCTGTTTTTT. The encoded protein is CASSEPLLLRTGELFF.

The chain carries TRBV6-6 and TRBJ1-1; D unresolved. The CDR3 sequence is 12 residues long. Germline CDR1 reads MNHNY; CDR2 reads SVGAGI (reference sequence). With 2 bases removed from V and 7 bases from J, the gap between germline ends came to 8 bases. In DNA form, the CDR3 reads TGTGCCAGCAGTTACACGACACGTGAAGCTTTCTTT. It translates to CASSYTTREAFF.